A single TCR beta chain is shown here with its context. Its antigen is still unknown. This sample is drawn from a study of vaccination and CD4 T cells after COVID-19. Overall study: Fewer than ten convalescent cases were mild and one was severe, and all had been SARS-CoV-2 positive by nasal swab PCR. Investigators stimulated cells with overlapping spike peptides drawn from SARS-CoV-2, HCoV-NL63, HCoV-OC43 and HCoV-229E.

With the Oncomine TCR Beta short-read assay, DNA from cultured CD4+ T cells was sequenced. Using its own MiXCR run on the PCR reads, TCRdb lists one record per CDR3 protein. The repertoire includes around 14,000 distinct CDR3 sequences, 52% of them detected once, and about 8.8% sits in the top ten. The treatment was: roughly 10-day PBMC culture with coronavirus spike peptide pools or control peptides (ViraFEST assay). Following expansion of antigen-specific T cells with peptide pools, ViraFEST then sequenced TCRs. The CDR3 contains 18 residues. Trimming took 3 bases from V and 0 from J, leaving 24 bases between them. Germline assignment: CDR1 DFQATT and CDR2 SNEGSKA (reference sequence).

The sequence derives from a human donor who had recovered from COVID-19. The V and J genes are TRBV20-1 and TRBJ2-7; TRBD2 might be the D (6 bases). The sample was CD4+ T cells from blood, cultured in vitro. DNA for the CDR3: TGCAGTGCTAGGCCCCGTATGGAGGGTCCCAGGAGCTCCTACGAGCAGTACTTC. The encoded protein is CSARPRMEGPRSSYEQYF.